This record covers a single T cell receptor beta chain. Antigen: not known. A multiplex PCR was run with 60 Vbeta primers and 13 Jbeta primers. This table comes from immunoSEQ multiplex PCR, and its TCRdb copy is limited to in-frame clones, with some not included. The sample yields 85,000 to 110,000 clones, of which the top ten take up about 3%. CDR3 length equals 14 residues. Germline V gene lookup returns CDR1 SEHNR and CDR2 FQNEAQ (reference sequence). The sample is drawn from a study of cytomegalovirus exposure and HLA in healthy donors. Whole-study results and caveats: In an earlier analysis, productive rearrangement rates for most beta V segments clustered near 87% or 30%. The authors confirmed in vitro that a few CMV-associated chains were specific for CMV antigens. The listing of 150 or so TCR beta chains classed them as cytomegalovirus-associated.

Specimen: PBMCs. The J gene is TRBJ2-5, the V gene TRBV7-9; 7 nucleotides line up with TRBD1. The J call may be wrong; the DNA end is better matched by TRBJ2-7. The sequence came from a man in his forties or fifties in good health and CMV-seronegative. In DNA form, the CDR3 reads TGTGCCAGCAGCTTTGGGACAGCATCCTACGAGCAGTACTTC. Translated, it gives CASSFGTASYEQYF.